This is a list of T cell receptor beta chains from one sample in a study of PD-1 blockade in mismatch repair-deficient tumors. Repertoires were generated with immunoSEQ multiplex PCR, while TCRdb's copy carries only in-frame clones and drops some. The sample contains 38,000 or so clones, about 88% of which appear only once. This specimen was peripheral blood, taken approximately 78 weeks after starting pembrolizumab. These receptor sequences come from an adult with mismatch repair-deficient cancer. CDR3s include the opening cysteine and the closing phenylalanine or tryptophan. A D gene is named only where the DNA matches it firmly.

V gene	D gene	J gene	CDR3 protein	CDR3 DNA
TRBV5-4	NA	TRBJ2-7	CASSFGRSSYEQYF	TGTGCCAGCAGCTTCGGCAGAAGCTCCTACGAGCAGTACTTC
TRBV9	NA	TRBJ1-4	CASSVGINEKLFF	TGTGCCAGCAGCGTAGGGATTAATGAAAAACTGTTTTTT
TRBV6-1	NA	TRBJ1-5	CASSVSRGSNQPQHF	TGTGCCAGCAGTGTTTCCAGGGGTAGCAATCAGCCCCAGCATTTT
TRBV7-9	NA	TRBJ1-1	CASSSAARGTEAFF	TGTGCCAGCAGCTCAGCGGCTCGGGGCACTGAAGCTTTCTTT
TRBV19	TRBD2	TRBJ2-1	CASSIWSSGKLYNEQFF	TGTGCCAGTAGTATATGGTCTAGCGGGAAACTCTACAATGAGCAGTTCTTC
TRBV29-1	NA	TRBJ1-1	CSVDLDGDTEAFF	TGCAGCGTTGATCTGGACGGCGACACTGAAGCTTTCTTT
TRBV29-1	NA	TRBJ1-2	CSVVDAYGYTF	TGCAGCGTTGTGGACGCCTATGGCTACACCTTC
TRBV7-3	NA	TRBJ2-3	CASSLAFQAPGTQYF	TGTGCCAGCAGCTTAGCCTTCCAAGCTCCGGGTACGCAGTATTTT
TRBV2	TRBD2	TRBJ2-5	CASKTSGETQYF	TGTGCCAGCAAGACTAGCGGAGAGACCCAGTACTTC
TRBV6-1	TRBD2	TRBJ2-7	CASTGLAGYEQYF	TGTGCCAGTACTGGGCTAGCGGGCTACGAGCAGTACTTC
TRBV5-1	NA	TRBJ1-4	CASSLVGGQGEKLFF	TGCGCCAGCAGCCTGGTTGGGGGGCAGGGGGAAAAACTGTTTTTT
TRBV19	TRBD1	TRBJ1-2	CATEQGAHYGYTF	TGTGCCACCGAACAGGGGGCTCACTATGGCTACACCTTC